Each of the 30 T cell receptor beta chains below was sequenced from the same sample in a study of cytomegalovirus exposure and HLA in healthy donors. This PCR relied on a set of 60 Vbeta primers and 13 Jbeta primers. The data were produced by immunoSEQ multiplex PCR, yet TCRdb's version contains in-frame clones alone and is incomplete. The specimen's table records some 130,000 clones. Sequencing was done on a sample of PBMCs. Receptors were obtained from a woman in her thirties or forties in good health and CMV-seropositive.

This chain links TRBV2 with TRBJ2-7, with 9 bases fitting TRBD2. This CDR3 has 14 residues. The germline V gene encodes CDR1 SNHLY and CDR2 FYNNEI. V dropped 7 bases and J dropped 2; count of bases not matched to a gene: 6. CDR3 coding DNA: TGTGCCAGCACCTTAGCGGGAGTAGCCTACGAGCAGTACTTC. It encodes CASTLAGVAYEQYF.

The chain uses TRBV6-5 and TRBJ1-5; 7 bases fit TRBD1. Germline loops: CDR1 MNHEY, CDR2 SVGAGI. Trimming cost V 6 bases and J 9 bases; bases outside gene matches: 8. The length of the CDR3 is 13 residues. Here the CDR3 DNA reads TGTGCCAGCAGGGAGGACAGGCGTGGGCCCCAGCATTTT. Encoded protein: CASREDRRGPQHF.

This chain uses TRBV30 with TRBJ2-7, with 9 bases fitting TRBD1. Germline V CDR1 and CDR2: GTSNPN, SVGIG (reference sequence). Trimming removed 0 bases from V and 2 bases from J; junction bases left unmatched: 5. The CDR3 is 15 residues long. Written as DNA, the CDR3 is TGTGCCTGGAGTGTCCTCGACAGGGGGACCTACGAGCAGTACTTC. Amino acids: CAWSVLDRGTYEQYF.

The chain uses TRBV11-2 and TRBJ1-1, with TRBD1 identical over 8 bases. Trimming took 6 bases from V and 4 from J; bases not matched to a gene: 4. This CDR3 contains 13 residues. Per the germline V gene, CDR1 is SGHAT and CDR2 is FQNNGV. The CDR3 is CASRLQGGTEAFF. The CDR3 nucleotides read TGTGCCAGCAGGTTACAGGGGGGCACTGAAGCTTTCTTT. Supplemented by reference TRBV11-2 and TRBJ1-1, the full variable domain reads EAGVAQSPRYKIIEKRQSVAFWCNPISGHATLYWYQQILGQGPKLLIQFQNNGVVDDSQLPKDRFSAERLKGVDSTLKIQPAKLEDSAVYLCASRLQGGTEAFFGQGTRLTVV.

This rearrangement joins TRBV18 to TRBJ2-1; D possibly corresponds to TRBD1 (6 bases). V was clipped by 3 bases and J by 7 bases, with 16 bases between them. The germline CDR1 and CDR2 sequences are KGHSH and LQKENI. This CDR3 spans 15 amino acids. CDR3 bases: TGTGCCAGCTCACCGGGGCAGGGGTTCGAAAATGAGCAGTTCTTC. The encoded protein is CASSPGQGFENEQFF.

This chain joins TRBV29-1 and TRBJ2-5; the match to TRBD2 covers 11 bases. The ends lost 3 bases at V and 1 base at J; junction bases unmatched: 10. CDR1 and CDR2 (germline): SQVTM, ANQGSEA. This CDR3 is 17 amino acids long. For the CDR3, the DNA is TGCAGCGTTGATGGGTATAGCGGGAGGGCCCTCCAAGAGACCCAGTACTTC. Translated, it gives CSVDGYSGRALQETQYF.

The chain has TRBV7-9 and TRBJ2-1; 7 bases line up with TRBD2. In germline, CDR1 is SEHNR, CDR2 FQNEAQ (reference sequence). CDR3 length: 16 residues. J gave up 6 bases and V 7 bases, and 15 bases lay outside the gene matches. CDR3 sequence (DNA): TGTGCCAGCAACTTTATCCCGGGGACTATACCCAATGAGCAGTTCTTC. It codes for CASNFIPGTIPNEQFF.

V and J are TRBV9 and TRBJ2-2; a possible D gene is TRBD1 (5 bases). CDR1 SGDLS and CDR2 YYNGEE come from the germline V gene. The length of the CDR3 is 14 residues. The V end was cut by 0 bases, the J end by 6 bases, with 9 bases between. CDR3 amino acids: CASSVEIQAGELFF. The CDR3 DNA reads as TGTGCCAGCAGCGTAGAGATACAGGCCGGGGAGCTGTTTTTT.

The J gene is TRBJ1-5, the V gene TRBV28, with D perhaps matching TRBD1 (5 bases). Trimming shortened V by 3 bases and J by 6 bases, and 12 bases separated the two germline ends. This CDR3 contains 14 residues. Per the germline V gene, CDR1 is MDHEN and CDR2 is SYDVKM. In DNA form, the CDR3 reads TGTGCCAGCAGTTTTCCGGCAGGGCGTCAGCCCCAGCATTTT. This codes for CASSFPAGRQPQHF.

The rearrangement joins TRBV6-4 to TRBJ1-1; possible D gene TRBD1, 6 bases. V was clipped by 6 bases and J by 1 base, with 9 bases between them. Germline CDR1 MRHNA, CDR2 SNTAGT. The CDR3 runs 13 residues. The CDR3 protein is CASREDRNTEAFF. The CDR3 nucleotides are TGTGCCAGCAGGGAGGACAGGAACACTGAAGCTTTCTTT.

The chain joins TRBV6-1 to TRBJ1-3; D might be TRBD1 (5 bases). Trimming took off 4 bases at V and 1 base at J, with 14 bases between the two ends. Germline V gives CDR1 MNHNS, CDR2 SASEGT. The length of the CDR3 is 16 residues. The CDR3 DNA is TGTGCCAGCAGTGTTAACCCCCCAGGGTCTGGAAACACCATATATTTT. Translation gives CASSVNPPGSGNTIYF.

This rearrangement joins TRBV7-3 to TRBJ2-1, with 10 positions matching TRBD2. The CDR3 sequence is 17 residues long. V dropped 5 bases and J dropped 4; count of bases not matched to a gene: 11. Germline values: CDR1 SGHTA, CDR2 FQGTGA. CDR3 coding DNA: TGTGCCAGCAGCGTAGGGACTCTAGCGGGAGTTTACAATGAGCAGTTCTTC. Protein product: CASSVGTLAGVYNEQFF. Full variable domain (remainder filled in from reference TRBV7-3 and TRBJ2-1): GAGVSQTPSNKVTEKGKYVELRCDPISGHTALYWYRQSLGQGPEFLIYFQGTGAADDSGLPNDRFFAVRPEGSVSTLKIQRTERGDSAVYLCASSVGTLAGVYNEQFFGPGTRLTVL.

V and J are TRBV5-1 and TRBJ2-5, with 16 bases fitting TRBD2. The germline CDR1 and CDR2 sequences are SGHRS and YFSETQ. With 3 bases clipped from V and 5 bases from J, the junction kept 7 bases outside the gene matches. This CDR3 comprises 17 residues. CDR3 loop: CASSSGTSGRAGETQYF. The CDR3 DNA reads as TGCGCCAGCAGCTCAGGGACTAGCGGGAGGGCCGGTGAGACCCAGTACTTC. The full variable domain, in which reference TRBV5-1 and TRBJ2-5 provide the parts outside the CDR3, is KAGVTQTPRYLIKTRGQQVTLSCSPISGHRSVSWYQQTPGQGLQFLFEYFSETQRNKGNFPGRFSGRQFSNSRSEMNVSTLELGDSALYLCASSSGTSGRAGETQYFGPGTRLLVL.

This sequence joins TRBV27 and TRBJ1-3, with a possible D match to TRBD1 (6 bases). This CDR3 region has 14 residues. The V end lost 4 bases, the J end lost 4 bases, and 11 bases lay between the germline ends. Germline-derived CDR1 and CDR2 are MNHEY and SMNVEV (reference sequence). CDR3 residues: CASSYTGSGNTIYF. CDR3 DNA: TGTGCCAGCAGTTATACAGGGTCAGGAAACACCATATATTTT.

The rearrangement links TRBV27 to TRBJ2-7; the match to TRBD2 covers 14 bases. V shed 8 bases, J shed 9 bases, and the junction held 6 bases outside the gene matches. This CDR3 is 13 amino acids long. CDR1 is MNHEY and CDR2 is SMNVEV in the germline V gene (reference sequence). DNA for the CDR3: TGTGCCAGCGGGACTAGCGGGAGTCGAGGGCAGTACTTC. This gives the protein CASGTSGSRGQYF.

The rearrangement uses TRBV6-4 and TRBJ2-7, with TRBD1 identical over 8 bases. The CDR3 is made up of 15 amino acids. Per the germline V gene, CDR1 is MRHNA and CDR2 is SNTAGT. V dropped 5 bases and J dropped 7; count of bases not matched to a gene: 13. The CDR3 loop is CASSLTAGGNGEQYF. The DNA of the CDR3 is TGTGCCAGCAGTCTCACGGCAGGGGGCAACGGGGAGCAGTACTTC.

The V gene is TRBV6-1, the J gene TRBJ1-2; a possible D gene is TRBD1 (5 bases). The CDR3 consists of 14 residues. Germline lookup yields CDR1 MNHNS and CDR2 SASEGT. The V end was cut by 5 bases, the J end by 1 base, with 11 bases between. CDR3 DNA: TGTGCCAGCAGTCCCGGGACTGTTAACTATGGCTACACCTTC. It translates to CASSPGTVNYGYTF.

The rearrangement uses TRBV6-1 and TRBJ1-5; D possibly corresponds to TRBD1 (5 bases). From germline, CDR1 is MNHNS and CDR2 SASEGT. V was pared by 8 bases and J by 2 bases, with 16 bases between. The CDR3 runs to 15 residues. Written as DNA, the CDR3 is TGTGCCAGCTCCTCGCAGGGTGAAGGCAATCAGCCCCAGCATTTT. Protein product: CASSSQGEGNQPQHF.

The V gene is TRBV10-3, the J gene TRBJ1-3; D ambiguous. CDR3 length: 14 residues. Germline lookup yields CDR1 ENHRY and CDR2 SYGVKD. With 4 bases removed from V and 2 bases from J, the gap between germline ends came to 9 bases. The CDR3 loop reads CAISVGTAGNTIYF. In nucleotides, the CDR3 is TGTGCCATCAGTGTGGGCACGGCTGGAAACACCATATATTTT.

This chain links TRBV6-1 with TRBJ2-6, with D uncertain. The CDR3 consists of 15 residues. The V end lost 5 bases, the J end lost 0 bases, and 8 bases lay between the germline ends. Germline assignment: CDR1 MNHNS and CDR2 SASEGT. The CDR3 region is CASSMTDSGANVLTF. The DNA of the CDR3 is TGTGCCAGCAGTATGACTGACTCTGGGGCCAACGTCCTGACTTTC.

The V and J genes are TRBV6-5 and TRBJ2-1; TRBD1 agrees at 7 bases. V was pared by 5 bases and J by 6 bases, with 7 bases of the junction left unmatched. The CDR3 spans 14 residues. The germline V gene encodes CDR1 MNHEY and CDR2 SVGAGI. The CDR3 bases are TGTGCCAGCAGTGCCGACAGGGTCGGCAATGAGCAGTTCTTC. It yields the protein CASSADRVGNEQFF.

The chain is built from TRBV2 and TRBJ2-2; 9 positions match TRBD2. Germline V lookup: CDR1 SNHLY, CDR2 FYNNEI. The CDR3 is made up of 17 amino acids. V trimming: 2 bases; J trimming: 0 bases; junction bases outside the gene matches: 4. Here the CDR3 reads CASSETSSGANTGELFF. The CDR3 nucleotides read TGTGCCAGCAGTGAAACTTCTAGCGGGGCGAACACCGGGGAGCTGTTTTTT.

V is TRBV5-1 and J is TRBJ1-2; 8 positions match TRBD1. The CDR3 loop spans 16 amino acids. V lost 0 bases to trimming and J lost 4 bases; unmatched junction nucleotides: 8. The germline V gene has CDR1 SGHRS and CDR2 YFSETQ. CDR3 in DNA: TGCGCCAGCAGCTTGGCCCAGACAGGGGTTAGCTATGGCTACACCTTC. Translation: CASSLAQTGVSYGYTF.

This sequence joins TRBV7-9 and TRBJ2-7; TRBD1 agrees at 9 bases. Trimming at V came to 5 bases and at J to 3 bases, leaving 11 bases not matched to a gene. This CDR3 has 16 residues. CDR1 and CDR2 (germline): SEHNR, FQNEAQ (reference sequence). CDR3 bases: TGTGCCAGCAGCCAACGGACAGGGGAAATAGGCTACGAGCAGTACTTC. The encoded protein is CASSQRTGEIGYEQYF.

The CDR3 is CASSLGERELGPGELFF. The DNA of the CDR3 is TGTGCCAGCAGCTTGGGAGAGCGGGAGTTGGGACCCGGGGAGCTGTTTTTT. The rearrangement uses TRBV7-6 and TRBJ2-2, with TRBD2 matching 8 bases. V lost 3 bases, J lost 6 bases, and 12 bases stayed unmatched. There are 17 residues in the CDR3. Germline V lookup: CDR1 SGHVS, CDR2 FNYEAQ.

The chain couples TRBV5-1 to TRBJ1-2, with TRBD1 identical over 12 bases. The CDR3 runs 15 residues. V shed 4 bases, J shed 4 bases, and the junction held 5 bases outside the gene matches. Germline CDR1 reads SGHRS; CDR2 reads YFSETQ. CDR3: CASSHRDRGLYGYTF. The CDR3 nucleotides are TGCGCCAGCAGCCACCGGGACAGGGGGCTCTATGGCTACACCTTC.

V usage is TRBV7-6 and J usage is TRBJ1-2; D unresolved. Germline assignment: CDR1 SGHVS and CDR2 FNYEAQ. This CDR3 has 18 residues. Trimming took off 5 bases at V and 0 bases at J, with 22 bases between the two ends. CDR3 sequence: CASSPDGGPDRANYGYTF. The DNA of the CDR3 is TGTGCCAGCAGCCCCGATGGCGGTCCTGACCGAGCTAACTATGGCTACACCTTC. Filled out from reference TRBV7-6 and TRBJ1-2, the complete variable domain reads GAGVSQSPRYKVTKRGQDVALRCDPISGHVSLYWYRQALGQGPEFLTYFNYEAQQDKSGLPNDRFSAERPEGSISTLTIQRTEQRDSAMYRCASSPDGGPDRANYGYTFGSGTRLTVV.

The rearrangement joins TRBV19 to TRBJ2-2; 13 bases fit TRBD2. Germline CDR1 and CDR2: LNHDA and SQIVND (reference sequence). The CDR3 is 17 residues long. Unmatched junction bases numbered 8, after V lost 5 bases and J lost 5 bases. CDR3 in amino acids: CASSQGLAGVVTGELFF. DNA of the CDR3: TGTGCCAGTAGTCAAGGACTAGCGGGAGTTGTGACCGGGGAGCTGTTTTTT.

The gene calls are TRBV6-1 and TRBJ1-2; D is unclear. The CDR3 spans 15 residues. Germline V lookup: CDR1 MNHNS, CDR2 SASEGT. V lost 0 bases and J lost 6, with 14 bases in between. This CDR3 reads CASSEALPSYDGYTF. DNA of the CDR3: TGTGCCAGCAGTGAAGCGCTTCCTTCCTACGATGGCTACACCTTC.

This chain's CDR3 is CASRGSTDTQYF. CDR3 in DNA: TGTGCCAGCCGGGGTAGCACAGATACGCAGTATTTT. The chain recombines TRBV6-6 with TRBJ2-3; possibly TRBD2 for D (5 bases). Trimming stripped 8 bases from V and 0 bases from J, with 6 bases between. This CDR3 region has 12 residues. Germline values: CDR1 MNHNY, CDR2 SVGAGI (reference sequence).